Presented here are 19 T cell receptor beta chains from one specimen sequenced in a study of blood T cell repertoires in COVID-19. TCRdb keeps only in-frame clones here, not all; method: immunoSEQ multiplex PCR. The data contain 220,000 or so clones, about 90% of them singletons. The source material was PBMCs or T cells enriched from blood (not recorded which). The source of these receptors is a man aged 30-40 years who had been exposed to COVID-19.

The rearrangement joins TRBV29-1 to TRBJ1-1, with unresolved D. The CDR3 runs 14 residues. Germline V gives CDR1 SQVTM, CDR2 ANQGSEA. The V end lost 6 bases, the J end lost 1 base, and 15 bases lay between the germline ends. CDR3 protein: CSVFDRETNTEAFF. The DNA for the CDR3 is TGCAGCGTATTTGACCGGGAGACGAACACTGAAGCTTTCTTT. Looking up the rest from reference TRBV29-1 and TRBJ1-1 gives the full variable domain: SAVISQKPSRDICQRGTSLTIQCQVDSQVTMMFWYRQQPGQSLTLIATANQGSEATYESGFVIDKFPISRPNLTFSTLTVSNMSPEDSSIYLCSVFDRETNTEAFFGQGTRLTVV.

The chain carries TRBV19 and TRBJ1-1, with 11 bases aligning to TRBD1. The CDR3 loop spans 14 amino acids. Germline CDR1 and CDR2: LNHDA and SQIVND (reference sequence). J gave up 6 bases and V 8 bases, and 8 bases lay outside the gene matches. The CDR3 protein is CASGSGTGGSEAFF. The CDR3 region has the DNA TGTGCCAGTGGCTCCGGGACAGGGGGTTCTGAAGCTTTCTTT.

The rearrangement joins TRBV4-2 to TRBJ2-1; perhaps TRBD2 as D (5 bases). Germline loops: CDR1 LGHNA, CDR2 YNFKEQ. This CDR3 has 16 amino acids. V lost 0 bases and J lost 6, with 15 bases in between. The DNA for the CDR3 is TGTGCCAGCAGCCAAGATTCCAGACCCGAGGGCAATGAGCAGTTCTTC. This translates into CASSQDSRPEGNEQFF.

The J gene is TRBJ2-7, the V gene TRBV30; the D gene is possibly TRBD1 (6 bases). Germline-derived CDR1 and CDR2 are GTSNPN and SVGIG (reference sequence). V lost 4 bases and J lost 7, with 14 bases in between. The CDR3 sequence is 12 residues long. The CDR3 spells CAWIRGKGEQYF. CDR3 sequence (DNA): TGTGCCTGGATTAGGGGGAAGGGGGAGCAGTACTTC.

The J gene is TRBJ1-3, the V gene TRBV19; D remains ambiguous. CDR3 size: 12 residues. V lost 7 bases, J lost 2 bases, and 6 bases lay in between. CDR1 is LNHDA, CDR2 SQIVND, per germline (reference sequence). This CDR3 reads CASKAPGNTIYF. Here the CDR3 DNA reads TGTGCCAGTAAAGCCCCTGGAAACACCATATATTTT.

The rearrangement joins TRBV10-3 to TRBJ2-2; 10 bases are a match to TRBD1. The CDR3 sequence is 15 residues long. The J segment lost 5 bases and the V segment lost 6 bases, leaving 6 bases of the junction unmatched. The germline CDR1 and CDR2 sequences are ENHRY and SYGVKD. The CDR3 sequence is CAIRSGTGATGELFF. The CDR3 nucleotides read TGTGCCATCAGATCCGGGACAGGGGCAACCGGGGAGCTGTTTTTT.

The chain combines TRBV4-2 with TRBJ1-3, with D maybe TRBD1 (5 bases). Trimming removed 0 bases from V and 0 bases from J, with 12 bases in between. This CDR3 has 17 amino acids. Germline-derived CDR1 and CDR2 are LGHNA and YNFKEQ. CDR3 nucleotides: TGTGCCAGCAGCCAAGATCTGATGGGGCTCTCTGGAAACACCATATATTTT. This translates into CASSQDLMGLSGNTIYF.

The gene calls are TRBV10-2 and TRBJ1-1; possibly TRBD1 for D (6 bases). The CDR3 contains 14 residues. Germline V gene lookup returns CDR1 WSHSY and CDR2 SAAADI. Trimming stripped 7 bases from V and 11 bases from J, with 23 bases between. CDR3 protein: CASKQGGGPLEAFF. CDR3 sequence (DNA): TGCGCCAGCAAGCAAGGGGGTGGGCCGCTTGAGGCTTTCTTT.

This clone was counted a single time. This chain connects TRBV27 to TRBJ2-3; 11 bases map to TRBD2. The CDR3 totals 18 residues. CDR1 is MNHEY, CDR2 SMNVEV, per germline (reference sequence). V shed 2 bases and J 4 bases; nucleotides not matched to a gene: 11. CDR3 amino acids: CASSLPIAGGLLADTQYF. Here the CDR3 DNA reads TGTGCCAGCAGTTTACCTATAGCGGGGGGGCTTCTTGCAGATACGCAGTATTTT.

This clone was found once. The rearrangement links TRBV7-2 to TRBJ2-7; maybe TRBD1 (5 bases). V was clipped by 5 bases and J by 0 bases, with 11 bases between them. This CDR3 region has 14 residues. Per the germline V gene, CDR1 is SGHTA and CDR2 is FQGNSA. The CDR3 reads CASSPVRGSYEQYF. The CDR3 nucleotides read TGTGCCAGCAGCCCAGTTAGGGGCTCCTACGAGCAGTACTTC.

The DNA for the CDR3 is TGTGCCAGCAATTTCGGTGGAAGAGGCGAGCAGTACTTC. Translation gives CASNFGGRGEQYF. The gene calls are TRBV12-3 or TRBV12-4 and TRBJ2-7, with D hard to call. Trimming left V 7 bases short and J 6 bases short, with 16 bases between. CDR3 size: 13 residues.

The gene calls are TRBV15 and TRBJ2-2; TRBD2 might be the D (6 bases). The CDR3 extends over 16 amino acids. Germline V gene data show CDR1 as LNHNV and CDR2 as YYDKDF (reference sequence). The V gene lost 4 bases and the J gene lost 5 bases, with 17 bases spanning the gap. The CDR3 spells CATSTQGLMGTGELFF. The CDR3 nucleotides read TGTGCCACCAGCACCCAGGGACTGATGGGTACCGGGGAGCTGTTTTTT.

The chain is built from TRBV19 and TRBJ2-1; 8 bases align to TRBD1. CDR1 and CDR2 (germline): LNHDA, SQIVND (reference sequence). Trimming removed 5 bases from V and 0 bases from J; junction bases left unmatched: 15. The CDR3 consists of 19 residues. The CDR3 region has the DNA TGTGCCAGTAGTCGTCGTCTGGGCACAGGGGGGAGCTCCTACAATGAGCAGTTCTTC. Translation: CASSRRLGTGGSSYNEQFF.

For the CDR3, the DNA is TGTGCCAGCAGCATAGAGCGGGGTAGCTCCTACGAGCAGTACTTC. Translating it yields CASSIERGSSYEQYF. The chain carries TRBV7-2 and TRBJ2-7, with 7 bases that match TRBD2. Unmatched junction bases numbered 7, after V lost 5 bases and J lost 0 bases. The CDR3 sequence is 15 residues long. The germline V gene encodes CDR1 SGHTA and CDR2 FQGNSA.

The genes are TRBV7-2 and TRBJ2-3; 7 positions match TRBD2. V was clipped by 4 bases and J by 6 bases; unmatched bases: 7. The germline V gene encodes CDR1 SGHTA and CDR2 FQGNSA. CDR3 length: 14 residues. This chain's CDR3 is CASSWGGRADTQYF. The CDR3 bases are TGTGCCAGCAGCTGGGGGGGGAGGGCGGATACGCAGTATTTT.

This rearrangement joins TRBV29-1 to TRBJ2-1; 7 nucleotides line up with TRBD1. CDR1 and CDR2 from the germline V gene are SQVTM and ANQGSEA. This CDR3 has 13 amino acids. The CDR3 spells CSIQGSSYNEQFF. CDR3 nucleotides: TGCTCCATACAGGGGAGCTCCTACAATGAGCAGTTCTTC.

The CDR3 DNA sequence: TGTGCCAGCAGCAGGACTACTAACAATGAGCAGTTCTTC. This sequence encodes CASSRTTNNEQFF. J is TRBJ2-1 and V is TRBV7-9, with D possibly matching TRBD2 (6 bases). This CDR3 comprises 13 residues. CDR1 is SEHNR, CDR2 FQNEAQ, per germline (reference sequence). Deletions cut 5 bases from V and 5 bases from J, with 10 bases between.

The rearrangement uses TRBV5-4 and TRBJ1-2, with TRBD1 matching 9 bases. Germline V gene data show CDR1 as SGHNT and CDR2 as YYREEE (reference sequence). V was pared by 3 bases and J by 7 bases, with 10 bases of the junction left unmatched. The CDR3 runs to 15 residues. The CDR3 DNA sequence: TGTGCCAGCAGCTCCCCCCGGGACAGGGTAATTGGCTACACCTTC. Encoded protein: CASSSPRDRVIGYTF.

The chain carries TRBV18 and TRBJ2-6, with 7 bases fitting TRBD1. Germline V gives CDR1 KGHSH, CDR2 LQKENI. The CDR3 extends over 15 amino acids. V lost 6 bases and J lost 1; bases outside the gene matches: 3. Written as DNA, the CDR3 is TGTGCCAGCTCCTTACAGGGGTCTGGGGCCAACGTCCTGACTTTC. It codes for CASSLQGSGANVLTF.